The T cell receptor (beta chain) described here comes from a study of post-analysis software for immune sequencing data. Whole-study context: The courses of disease that were included comprised relapsing-remitting, secondary progressive and progressive-relapsing multiple sclerosis.

The CDR3 length is 13 residues. CDR1 and CDR2 (germline): MNHEY, SVGEGT. Unique molecular identifiers were present in the TCR beta cDNA libraries. Each CDR3 protein is one row after TCRdb ran MiXCR on the PCR reads. The sample carries about 770,000 distinct CDR3 sequences, more than 45% recorded once. The study, taken as a whole, reports: TRBV5-6, TRBV5-1 and TRBV20-1 belonged to a set of roughly 5 TRBV segments that were more frequent in patients than controls.

Of note for this clonotype: Its specificity is not known.

The clonotype was recovered from a girl aged 5 to 17 with multiple sclerosis. Sequenced input: blood. The V call is TRBV6-2 or TRBV6-3, the J call TRBJ2-7, with a tentative D call TRBD1 (6 bases). The tail of the sequence fits TRBJ2-5 better, so the J call may be wrong. CDR3 loop: CASSSGELETQYF. For the CDR3, the DNA is TGTGCCAGCAGTTCAGGGGAATTGGAGACCCAGTACTTC.